A single sample is the source of the 9 T cell receptor beta chains below, sequenced in a study of control samples from healthy donors and cancer patients. The method was immunoSEQ multiplex PCR; TCRdb's version includes in-frame clones alone and lacks a portion of them. The sample holds tens of thousands of clones; approximately 88% are singletons and the top ten take under 40%. Sequenced material: PBMCs. The receptor set was obtained from a man in his sixties or seventies with lung cancer.

The rearrangement uses TRBV12-5 and TRBJ1-1, with D unresolved. V dropped 2 bases and J dropped 0 bases, with 10 bases sitting between them. Looked up from germline, CDR1 is LGHNT and CDR2 is FRNRAP. The CDR3 loop spans 15 amino acids. CDR3: CASGLFRLLNTEAFF. The CDR3 bases are TGTGCTAGTGGTTTGTTTAGACTGCTGAACACTGAAGCTTTCTTT.

The genes are TRBV5-1 and TRBJ2-3, with TRBD1 matching 10 bases. Trimming took 4 bases from V and 7 from J; bases not matched to a gene: 6. The CDR3 runs to 14 residues. From germline, CDR1 is SGHRS and CDR2 YFSETQ. The CDR3 coding sequence is TGCGCCAGCAGCGCCCGACAGGGGGCCAATACGCAGTATTTT. Translation: CASSARQGANTQYF.

This sequence joins TRBV19 and TRBJ2-7; the D is unclear. The CDR3 loop spans 14 amino acids. From germline, CDR1 is LNHDA and CDR2 SQIVND (reference sequence). Trimming shortened V by 0 bases and J by 2 bases, and 8 bases separated the two germline ends. This chain's CDR3 is CASSIEGTTYEQYF. Here the CDR3 DNA reads TGTGCCAGTAGTATAGAAGGCACAACCTACGAGCAGTACTTC.

This chain joins TRBV6-2 or TRBV6-3 and TRBJ1-5, with 7 positions matching TRBD1. The V and J ends lost 0 bases and 5 bases, in that order; junction bases with no gene match: 4. In germline, CDR1 is MNHEY, CDR2 SVGEGT. The CDR3 has 15 residues. The CDR3 DNA reads TGTGCCAGCAGTTACTCCAACAGGGGCCATCAGCCCCAGCATTTT. Protein sequence: CASSYSNRGHQPQHF.

V and J are TRBV6-5 and TRBJ2-5, with 10 bases matching TRBD1. The CDR3 runs 14 residues. Germline CDR1 and CDR2: MNHEY and SVGAGI. V shed 6 bases and J 5 bases; nucleotides not matched to a gene: 6. The CDR3 sequence is CASRQTGGWETQYF. DNA of the CDR3: TGTGCCAGCAGACAGACAGGGGGCTGGGAGACCCAGTACTTC.

V usage is TRBV10-3 and J usage is TRBJ2-1, with TRBD2 matching 7 bases. The CDR3 is made up of 14 amino acids. Germline V lookup: CDR1 ENHRY, CDR2 SYGVKD. Germline trimming cut 2 bases from V and 5 bases from J; bases unmatched to any gene: 3. CDR3 bases: TGTGCCATCAGTGAGCGGGGGGTGAACAATGAGCAGTTCTTC. This gives the protein CAISERGVNNEQFF.

This chain connects TRBV5-6 to TRBJ1-2; no clear D. Germline values: CDR1 SGHDT, CDR2 YYEEEE. CDR3 size: 15 residues. V lost 5 bases and J lost 4, with 18 bases in between. The CDR3 here is CASSSYRIESYGYTF. CDR3 in DNA: TGTGCCAGCAGTTCGTACCGTATAGAGTCCTATGGCTACACCTTC.

The chain uses TRBV6-6 and TRBJ1-1; D gene uncertain. Germline V lookup: CDR1 MNHNY, CDR2 SVGAGI (reference sequence). The CDR3 covers 13 residues. V shed 1 base and J shed 7 bases, with 10 bases lying between them. CDR3 sequence (DNA): TGTGCCAGCAGTTACTTGGGGTTGCATGAAGCTTTCTTT. Protein sequence: CASSYLGLHEAFF.

The CDR3 here is CASSPLKNTEAFF. CDR3 DNA sequence: TGTGCCAGCAGCCCCCTCAAGAACACTGAAGCTTTCTTT. The rearrangement links TRBV6-5 to TRBJ1-1, with D unresolved. The CDR3 consists of 13 residues. Germline CDR1 reads MNHEY; CDR2 reads SVGAGI. V lost 6 bases to trimming and J lost 1 base, with 9 bases between them.